This T cell receptor (beta chain) was captured by sequencing in a study of OX40 agonist ivuxolimab in advanced cancers. Study in general: Prior anti-PD-1, anti-PD-L1 or anti-CTLA-4 therapy was allowed; 40% had some.

About this clone itself: Antigen specificity is unknown.

Repertoires were generated with immunoSEQ multiplex PCR, while TCRdb's copy carries only in-frame clones and drops some. Here the sample spans under 85,000 clones, 85% to 90% being singletons. Overall study results and limits: Patients who responded partially at 0.1-3.0 mg/kg showed clonal expansion ranking among the lowest.

CDR3 length equals 17 residues. The V and J ends lost 3 bases and 3 bases, in that order; junction bases with no gene match: 10. Germline V gene lookup returns CDR1 KGHSH and CDR2 LQKENI. The V and J genes are TRBV18 and TRBJ2-7; TRBD2 aligns across 11 bases. The sequences come from CD4+ or CD8+ T cells sorted from blood, collected in a trial of the OX40 agonist ivuxolimab. The source is an adult with an advanced solid tumor such as melanoma, head and neck, liver or kidney cancer. The CDR3 spells CASSPGPTSGSSYEQYF. The CDR3 nucleotides are TGTGCCAGCTCACCTGGCCCAACTAGCGGGAGTAGCTACGAGCAGTACTTC.